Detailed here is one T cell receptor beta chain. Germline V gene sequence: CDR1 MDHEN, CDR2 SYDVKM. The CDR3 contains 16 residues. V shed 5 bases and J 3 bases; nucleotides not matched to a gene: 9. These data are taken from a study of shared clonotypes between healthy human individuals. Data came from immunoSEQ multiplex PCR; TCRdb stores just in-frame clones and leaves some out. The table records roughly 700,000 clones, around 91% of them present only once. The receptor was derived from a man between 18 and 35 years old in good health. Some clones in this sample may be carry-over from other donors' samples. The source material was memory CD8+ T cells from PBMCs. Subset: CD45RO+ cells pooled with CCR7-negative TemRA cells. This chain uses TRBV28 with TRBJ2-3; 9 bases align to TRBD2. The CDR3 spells CASSPTPGLATDTQYF. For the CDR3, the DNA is TGTGCCAGCAGTCCTACCCCGGGACTAGCAACAGATACGCAGTATTTT.